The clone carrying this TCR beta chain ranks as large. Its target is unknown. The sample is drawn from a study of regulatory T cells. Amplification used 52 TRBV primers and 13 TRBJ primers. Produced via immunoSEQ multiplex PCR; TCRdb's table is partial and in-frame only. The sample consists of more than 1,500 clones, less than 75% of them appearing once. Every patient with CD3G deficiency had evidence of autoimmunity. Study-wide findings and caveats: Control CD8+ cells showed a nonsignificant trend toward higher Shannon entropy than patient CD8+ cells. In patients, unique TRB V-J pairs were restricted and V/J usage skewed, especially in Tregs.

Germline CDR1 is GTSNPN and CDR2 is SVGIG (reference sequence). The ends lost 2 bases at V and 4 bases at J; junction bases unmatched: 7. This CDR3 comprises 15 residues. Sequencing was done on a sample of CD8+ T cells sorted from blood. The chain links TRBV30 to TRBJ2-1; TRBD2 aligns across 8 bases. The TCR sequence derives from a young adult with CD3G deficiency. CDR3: CAWSSAAGGYNEQFF. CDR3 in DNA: TGTGCCTGGAGTTCCGCGGCGGGGGGATACAATGAGCAGTTCTTC.